This T cell receptor (beta chain) was sequenced in a study of T-cell memory formation after mild COVID-19. Whole-study context: TCR clusters mostly belonged to single donors.

As regards this clonotype: Antigen unknown.

Deletions cut 0 bases from V and 8 bases from J, with 21 bases between. Germline V gene data show CDR1 as DFQATT and CDR2 as SNEGSKA (reference sequence). CDR3 length: 16 amino acids. A single record per CDR3 protein comes from TCRdb applying MiXCR to the 5' RACE reads. Here the sample spans approximately 250,000 distinct CDR3 sequences, 16% being singletons. Study-level results: Pre-infection memory held some responding clones, suggesting pre-existing cross-reactive T cells responded. The study found balanced CD4/CD8 in clones contracting day 15 to 85 and a CD4+ lean in later expanders.

Sample: PBMCs or a T cell subset sorted from them (not recorded which). This receptor was identified in a man in his late teens or twenties who had mild COVID-19 (a few samples of this study predate the infection). Cell type and time point are not known. The gene calls are TRBV20-1 and TRBJ2-3; D is ambiguous. The CDR3 loop is CSARDLAADALGTQYF. CDR3 nucleotide sequence: TGCAGTGCTAGAGATTTGGCCGCAGACGCCCTCGGTACGCAGTATTTT.